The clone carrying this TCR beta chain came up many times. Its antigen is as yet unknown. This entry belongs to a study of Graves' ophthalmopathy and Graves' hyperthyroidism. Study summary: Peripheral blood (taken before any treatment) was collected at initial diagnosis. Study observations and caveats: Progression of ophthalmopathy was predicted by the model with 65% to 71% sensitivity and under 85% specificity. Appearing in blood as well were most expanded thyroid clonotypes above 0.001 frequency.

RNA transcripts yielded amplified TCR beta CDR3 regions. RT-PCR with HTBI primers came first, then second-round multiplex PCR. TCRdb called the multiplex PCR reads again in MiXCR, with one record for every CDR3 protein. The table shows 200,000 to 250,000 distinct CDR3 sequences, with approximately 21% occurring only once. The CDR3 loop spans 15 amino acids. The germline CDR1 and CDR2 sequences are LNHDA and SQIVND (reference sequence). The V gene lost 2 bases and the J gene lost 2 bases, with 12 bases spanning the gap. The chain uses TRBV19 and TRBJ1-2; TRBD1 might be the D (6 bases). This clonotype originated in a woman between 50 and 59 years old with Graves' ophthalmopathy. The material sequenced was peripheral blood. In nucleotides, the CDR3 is TGTGCCAGTAGTATAACGAACAGGGACAACTATGGCTACACCTTC. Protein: CASSITNRDNYGYTF.